The source of this T cell receptor (beta chain) is a study of blood T cells in healthy people across ages. There are 14 residues in the CDR3. Germline V gene sequence: CDR1 SQVTM, CDR2 ANQGSEA. Study findings and constraints: Naive CD4+ cell counts and diversity both ran higher in long-lived than in aged donors.

Next came a second PCR, run for about 6 to 12 cycles, which used a sample-barcoded 5' primer along with a J-beta primer mix. TCRdb passed the 5' RACE reads through MiXCR, listing each CDR3 protein once. The data contain 1.5 million or so distinct CDR3 sequences, roughly two fifths of them seen just once; the ten biggest clones take up just over 4%. With respect to this clonotype: Its antigen is unidentified.

Sequenced material: blood. The chain couples TRBV29-1 to TRBJ2-3, with unresolved D. The TCR comes from a woman aged 18-30 years in good health. The chain's CDR3 is CSAGRRGSKGTQYF. The CDR3 DNA is TGCAGTGCCGGTAGACGAGGAAGTAAGGGTACGCAGTATTTT.